The 3 T cell receptor beta chains in this list originate from one sample, sequenced in a study of low-dose radiotherapy and immunotherapy resistance in tumors. With TRAV- and TRBV-specific primers, first-strand cDNA was made, covering the alpha and beta chains. TCR amplification involved about 20 PCR cycles with a constant-region primer and V-primer adapter. TCRdb reprocessed the reads via MiXCR and lists one record per CDR3 protein. The sample shows around 90,000 distinct CDR3 sequences, approximately 20% of them seen only once. As to time point: before trial treatment. The sample consisted of PBMCs, taken before treatment. The receptors here all came from a male donor with prostate cancer.

This clonotype was counted at least ten times. The chain is built from TRBV30 and TRBJ2-7; no reliable D call. Germline V gene lookup returns CDR1 GTSNPN and CDR2 SVGIG (reference sequence). The CDR3 runs to 13 residues. Trimming left V 1 base short and J 0 bases short, with 7 bases between. Here the CDR3 reads CAWSEGLSYEQYF. CDR3 sequence (DNA): TGTGCCTGGAGTGAGGGCCTCTCCTACGAGCAGTACTTC.

This clonotype has a count of ten or more. V and J are TRBV10-3 and TRBJ1-1; D is undetermined. The germline V and J ends were trimmed by 5 bases and 7 bases, with 8 bases remaining between them. In germline, CDR1 is ENHRY, CDR2 SYGVKD. The CDR3 loop spans 11 amino acids. The CDR3 nucleotides are TGTGCCATCAGTCCTGACTTTGAAGCTTTCTTT. Protein sequence: CAISPDFEAFF.

The table lists this clonotype with many counts. J is TRBJ2-7 and V is TRBV30, with a weak D call TRBD1 (7 bases). Germline CDR1 and CDR2: GTSNPN and SVGIG (reference sequence). CDR3 length: 17 amino acids. Trimming pared 1 base from V and 6 bases from J, leaving 25 bases between. In nucleotides, the CDR3 is TGTGCCTGGAGTGCCTCCCCTGGGGGGACAGAATTTTTCGAGCAGTACTTC. Protein sequence: CAWSASPGGTEFFEQYF.